Each of the 29 T cell receptor beta chains below was sequenced from the same sample in a study of CXCR3 chemokines and chemotherapy response in bladder cancer. Each CDR3 protein gets one entry after TCRdb re-called the PCR reads with MiXCR. The data contain 8,000 or so distinct CDR3 sequences, around an eighth of them seen just once; the ten biggest clones take up about 16%. The biological material was taken from a patient whose treatment included neoadjuvant chemotherapy. The receptor set was obtained from a human donor with bladder cancer that responded to neoadjuvant chemotherapy.

This clonotype was counted ten times or more. The chain has TRBV5-6 and TRBJ2-7; D might be TRBD1 (6 bases). The CDR3 is 15 residues long. Germline CDR1 reads SGHDT; CDR2 reads YYEEEE. V was pared by 0 bases and J by 0 bases, with 10 bases between. Written as DNA, the CDR3 is TGTGCCAGCAGCTTGGATCAGGGACACTCCTACGAGCAGTACTTC. This encodes CASSLDQGHSYEQYF.

This clonotype was detected ten times or more. V usage is TRBV6-5 and J usage is TRBJ2-7, with TRBD2 matching over 9 bases. J lost 4 bases, V lost 2 bases, and 9 bases had no gene match. CDR3 length equals 16 residues. Germline values: CDR1 MNHEY, CDR2 SVGAGI. In DNA, the CDR3 is TGTGCCAGCAGTTACGCCCTAGCGGGGAGCCGATACGAGCAGTACTTC. This sequence encodes CASSYALAGSRYEQYF.

This clonotype was seen ten or more times. The chain recombines TRBV12-3 or TRBV12-4 with TRBJ1-2, with TRBD1 identical over 10 bases. CDR3 length equals 14 residues. V dropped 4 bases and J dropped 5; count of bases not matched to a gene: 4. CDR3 protein: CASSSGQGGYGYTF. The CDR3 DNA follows: TGTGCCAGCAGTTCCGGACAGGGGGGGTATGGCTACACCTTC.

The chain uses TRBV12-3 or TRBV12-4 and TRBJ2-2; tentatively, D is TRBD1 (5 bases). V was trimmed by 3 bases and J by 0 bases, leaving 8 bases between them. The CDR3 spans 15 residues. The CDR3 region is CASSFETANTGELFF. DNA for the CDR3: TGTGCCAGCAGTTTTGAGACAGCGAACACCGGGGAGCTGTTTTTT.

There are many counts of this clonotype. The V gene is TRBV19, the J gene TRBJ1-5, with TRBD1 matching over 10 bases. V lost 3 bases to trimming and J lost 0 bases; unmatched junction nucleotides: 2. Germline CDR1 LNHDA, CDR2 SQIVND (reference sequence). The CDR3 consists of 16 residues. The CDR3 loop is CASSIGTGVSNQPQHF. The CDR3 bases are TGTGCCAGTAGTATTGGGACAGGGGTTAGCAATCAGCCCCAGCATTTT. The entire variable domain, with the rest obtained from reference TRBV19 and TRBJ1-5, is as follows: DGGITQSPKYLFRKEGQNVTLSCEQNLNHDAMYWYRQDPGQGLRLIYYSQIVNDFQKGDIAEGYSVSREKKESFPLTVTSAQKNPTAFYLCASSIGTGVSNQPQHFGDGTRLSIL.

This clonotype was counted at least ten times. This CDR3 is CASSFGGSGTQYF. Here the CDR3 DNA reads TGTGCCAGCAGCTTTGGGGGCTCCGGGACCCAGTACTTC. The genes are TRBV5-6 and TRBJ2-5; D might be TRBD1 (6 bases). The V end was cut by 2 bases, the J end by 7 bases, with 12 bases between. From germline, CDR1 is SGHDT and CDR2 YYEEEE. The CDR3 consists of 13 residues.

This clonotype was seen a few times. The genes are TRBV4-1 and TRBJ2-5; the D gene is possibly TRBD1 (5 bases). This CDR3 comprises 13 residues. The germline V and J ends were trimmed by 1 base and 5 bases, with 8 bases remaining between them. The germline V gene encodes CDR1 MGHRA and CDR2 YSYEKL. CDR3 sequence: CASSQGGSETQYF. The CDR3 region has the DNA TGCGCCAGCAGCCAAGGGGGCTCGGAGACCCAGTACTTC.

With respect to this clonotype: With a much larger clone just one base away, this may be a read error. The chain joins TRBV12-3 or TRBV12-4 to TRBJ1-1; 7 positions match TRBD1. This CDR3 is built from 14 residues. DNA for the CDR3: TGTGTCAGCAACCTAAGAGGGGGCGGGGCTGAAGCTTTCTTT. Translating gives CVSNLRGGGAEAFF.

This clonotype has just a few counts. The rearrangement uses TRBV27 and TRBJ2-1; the match to TRBD2 covers 9 bases. CDR1 is MNHEY and CDR2 is SMNVEV in the germline V gene (reference sequence). This CDR3 is 18 amino acids long. V gave up 6 bases and J gave up 3 bases; unmatched junction bases: 15. This chain's CDR3 is CASRLRGGPGLSYNEQFF. CDR3 bases: TGTGCCAGCAGACTGCGGGGGGGCCCGGGTCTTAGCTACAATGAGCAGTTCTTC.

This clonotype was detected many times. The chain uses TRBV30 and TRBJ1-2; TRBD1 is a possible D gene (5 bases). CDR1 and CDR2 (germline): GTSNPN, SVGIG (reference sequence). The V end lost 6 bases, the J end lost 7 bases, and 15 bases lay between the germline ends. The CDR3 has 12 amino acids. The CDR3 coding sequence is TGTGCCTGTCGGGTAGGGGTCGGTGGCTACACCTTC. This encodes CACRVGVGGYTF.

This clonotype was seen a few times. V and J are TRBV5-5 and TRBJ2-1, with TRBD1 matching over 10 bases. The CDR3 length is 16 residues. Germline lookup yields CDR1 SGHKS and CDR2 YYEKEE (reference sequence). Trimming at V came to 4 bases and at J to 6 bases, leaving 10 bases not matched to a gene. CDR3 DNA: TGTGCCAGCAGCATCCCGACAGGGGGCGCAGGCAATGAGCAGTTCTTC. This encodes CASSIPTGGAGNEQFF.

By proportion, this clonotype is large (0.1 to 1%). The J gene is TRBJ2-7, the V gene TRBV6-1, with TRBD2 identical over 9 bases. The germline CDR1 and CDR2 sequences are MNHNS and SASEGT. The CDR3 consists of 13 residues. Trimming removed 6 bases from V and 3 bases from J; junction bases left unmatched: 3. This CDR3 is CASRSSGGYEQYF. The CDR3, as DNA: TGTGCCAGCAGAAGTAGCGGGGGCTACGAGCAGTACTTC.

This clonotype was seen ten or more times. CDR3 bases: TGTGCCAGCAGCTTAGCAGGGGGCGGAGATACGCAGTATTTT. Residues: CASSLAGGGDTQYF. This sequence joins TRBV7-9 and TRBJ2-3; 7 bases match TRBD1. The junction had 2 bases not matched to a gene; V was cut back by 0 bases and J by 5 bases. Germline V gene data show CDR1 as SEHNR and CDR2 as FQNEAQ (reference sequence). The CDR3 consists of 14 residues.

This clonotype was found many times. The chain joins TRBV6-5 to TRBJ2-5, with 14 bases identical to TRBD2. Germline CDR1 reads MNHEY; CDR2 reads SVGAGI. This CDR3 is 14 amino acids long. The trim removed 5 bases at V and 13 bases at J, leaving 9 bases unmatched. CDR3 coding DNA: TGTGCCAGCAGTCGACTAGCGGGGGGGCCTGGAGTGTACTTC. Amino acid sequence: CASSRLAGGPGVYF.

This clonotype was recorded many times. The chain carries TRBV6-5 and TRBJ2-2; D is possibly TRBD2 (5 bases). The V end was cut by 6 bases, the J end by 4 bases, with 9 bases between. The CDR3 sequence is 13 residues long. The germline CDR1 and CDR2 sequences are MNHEY and SVGAGI. CDR3 region: CASRDTSTGELFF. CDR3 DNA sequence: TGTGCCAGCAGGGATACTAGCACCGGGGAGCTGTTTTTT.

This clonotype has at least ten counts. The rearrangement joins TRBV20-1 to TRBJ2-7; 9 bases are shared with TRBD1. V lost 1 base, J lost 2 bases, and 9 bases stayed unmatched. From germline, CDR1 is DFQATT and CDR2 SNEGSKA (reference sequence). The CDR3 runs 16 residues. The CDR3 reads CSARGPSGTGTYEQYF. The CDR3 DNA reads as TGCAGTGCTAGAGGCCCCTCAGGGACAGGGACCTACGAGCAGTACTTC.

This clonotype is labeled as medium-sized. The chain links TRBV6-1 to TRBJ2-5; perhaps TRBD2 as D (6 bases). The V end was cut by 6 bases, the J end by 4 bases, with 21 bases between. Germline values: CDR1 MNHNS, CDR2 SASEGT. This CDR3 spans 16 amino acids. CDR3 amino acids: CASRRGDSPVGETQYF. In DNA, the CDR3 is TGTGCCAGCAGGCGAGGGGACTCTCCTGTCGGAGAGACCCAGTACTTC.

The gene calls are TRBV5-6 and TRBJ2-7; TRBD1 is a possible D gene (6 bases). The CDR3 is 14 amino acids. Germline values: CDR1 SGHDT, CDR2 YYEEEE. The V and J ends lost 2 bases and 6 bases respectively, with 15 bases between them. The CDR3 sequence is CASSLVGAGREQYF. CDR3 sequence (DNA): TGTGCCAGCAGCTTAGTGGGGGCCGGCCGCGAGCAGTACTTC.

In its sample, this clonotype was seen many times. V is TRBV10-3 and J is TRBJ1-1; possibly TRBD1 for D (6 bases). CDR1 and CDR2 (germline): ENHRY, SYGVKD. The CDR3 runs to 17 residues. Trimming pared 0 bases from V and 5 bases from J, leaving 19 bases between. CDR3 coding DNA: TGTGCCATCAGTGAGTCGAAGGGGGTAAGGGGGAATACTGAAGCTTTCTTT. This translates into CAISESKGVRGNTEAFF.

This clonotype has at least ten counts. The chain carries TRBV29-1 and TRBJ2-2; TRBD2 agrees at 8 bases. This CDR3 region has 14 residues. Germline V gene data show CDR1 as SQVTM and CDR2 as ANQGSEA. Unmatched junction bases numbered 7, after V lost 4 bases and J lost 6 bases. The CDR3 coding sequence is TGCAGCGTTGTTCCAGCGGGGGTTGCCGGGGAGCTGTTTTTT. Its translation: CSVVPAGVAGELFF.

This rearrangement joins TRBV6-1 to TRBJ1-2; 8 bases match TRBD1. Germline V gene data show CDR1 as MNHNS and CDR2 as SASEGT. V trimming: 6 bases; J trimming: 6 bases; junction bases outside the gene matches: 12. This CDR3 spans 15 amino acids. The CDR3 loop reads CASRSPRGQGNGYTF. The CDR3 DNA reads TGTGCCAGCAGATCACCCCGCGGACAGGGTAATGGCTACACCTTC.

The chain couples TRBV19 to TRBJ2-2; D gene ambiguous. The CDR3 consists of 15 residues. V lost 7 bases, J lost 7 bases, and 19 bases lay in between. Germline lookup yields CDR1 LNHDA and CDR2 SQIVND (reference sequence). CDR3 region: CASTLYGEPLGELFF. CDR3 nucleotides: TGTGCCAGTACCCTGTATGGGGAACCTCTCGGGGAGCTGTTTTTT.

This clonotype was observed a few times. The chain joins TRBV20-1 to TRBJ2-1; D is possibly TRBD2 (6 bases). The CDR3 is 15 residues long. CDR1 is DFQATT and CDR2 is SNEGSKA in the germline V gene (reference sequence). V shed 0 bases and J shed 5 bases, with 14 bases lying between them. CDR3 residues: CSARDGGVVHNEQFF. The CDR3 DNA sequence: TGCAGTGCTAGAGATGGAGGGGTAGTCCACAATGAGCAGTTCTTC.

DNA for the CDR3: TGTGCCAGCAGCCCTAGCGGGGGGCCGGAGACCCAGTACTTC. Its protein is CASSPSGGPETQYF. This chain joins TRBV14 and TRBJ2-5; 11 positions match TRBD2. Losses at the gene ends were 4 bases for V and 5 bases for J; bases not matched to a gene: 3. From germline, CDR1 is SGHDN and CDR2 FVKESK. The CDR3 spans 14 residues.

A word on this clonotype: A clone one base away is much larger, so this may be a read error. The chain recombines TRBV28 with TRBJ2-1; D perhaps matches TRBD2 (5 bases). Per the germline V gene, CDR1 is MDHEN and CDR2 is SYDVKM. CDR3 length: 12 residues. V was cut by 6 bases and J by 9 bases, with 12 bases left in between. CDR3 loop: CASRGDGVEQFF. CDR3 DNA: TGTGCCAGCAGGGGAGACGGCGTTGAGCAGTTCTTC.

V gene TRBV5-4 combines with J gene TRBJ2-7; possible D gene TRBD1, 5 bases. This CDR3 region has 14 residues. Germline assignment: CDR1 SGHNT and CDR2 YYREEE (reference sequence). Trimming shortened V by 3 bases and J by 1 base, and 11 bases separated the two germline ends. The CDR3 reads CASSSRVSSYEQYF. CDR3 bases: TGTGCCAGCAGCTCCAGGGTGAGTTCCTACGAGCAGTACTTC.

V usage is TRBV9 and J usage is TRBJ2-1; 15 positions agree with TRBD2. CDR3 length: 18 amino acids. Germline V gives CDR1 SGDLS, CDR2 YYNGEE. Germline trimming cut 3 bases from V and 1 base from J; bases unmatched to any gene: 5. The CDR3 loop reads CASSGYGTSGGSYNEQFF. The DNA for the CDR3 is TGTGCCAGCAGCGGTTACGGGACTAGCGGGGGGTCCTACAATGAGCAGTTCTTC.

There are a few counts of this clonotype. The gene calls are TRBV5-4 and TRBJ2-5; weak D call: TRBD2 (5 bases). Trimming cost V 4 bases and J 5 bases, with 12 bases left between them. Germline V lookup: CDR1 SGHNT, CDR2 YYREEE (reference sequence). The CDR3 covers 13 residues. The CDR3 loop is CASSPEVWETQYF. CDR3 coding DNA: TGTGCCAGCAGCCCGGAGGTATGGGAGACCCAGTACTTC.

At least ten counts were recorded for this clonotype. The chain uses TRBV12-3 or TRBV12-4 and TRBJ2-3, with 10 bases aligning to TRBD2. After removal of 6 bases from V and 0 bases from J, the junction contained 9 bases not matched to a gene. CDR3 length: 17 amino acids. The CDR3 DNA reads TGTGCCAGCAGCCTGATGCTAGCGGGGGTTAGCACAGATACGCAGTATTTT. Amino acid sequence: CASSLMLAGVSTDTQYF.